This T cell receptor (beta chain) derives from a study of blood T cell repertoires in COVID-19. This clone was picked up a small number of times. J was trimmed by 4 bases and V by 2 bases; bases with no gene match: 15. The CDR3 runs 19 residues. Per the germline V gene, CDR1 is SGHNT and CDR2 is YYREEE (reference sequence). Seattle patient enrollment occurred during active infection, with longitudinal follow-up thereafter. Sequencing used immunoSEQ multiplex PCR; TCRdb keeps in-frame clones, though not all of them. The sample consists of 200,000 or so clones, roughly nine tenths of them appearing once.

What was sequenced was peripheral blood. The chain combines TRBV5-4 with TRBJ2-2; 9 nucleotides agree with TRBD2. The TCR sequence derives from a man in his sixties with COVID-19, enrolled during active disease. CDR3 coding DNA: TGTGCCAGCAGCTTAAGAGATGGTAGCGGGAGAGCCTTCACCGGGGAGCTGTTTTTT. This sequence encodes CASSLRDGSGRAFTGELFF.